Listed here are 24 T cell receptor beta chains from one sample, sequenced in a study of T cell responses to AZD1222 COVID-19 vaccine. TCRdb's copy holds only in-frame clones and misses some; the assay was immunoSEQ multiplex PCR. The data contain about 130,000 clones, approximately 91% of them singletons. Material: peripheral blood, obtained 28 days after the second AZD1222 dose. The receptors come from an adult who received the AZD1222 COVID-19 vaccine.

The chain is built from TRBV27 and TRBJ2-7; D remains unclear. The CDR3 spans 15 residues. Looked up from germline, CDR1 is MNHEY and CDR2 is SMNVEV (reference sequence). V lost 3 bases to trimming and J lost 4 bases, with 16 bases between them. The chain's CDR3 is CASSFGGSARYEQYF. CDR3 bases: TGTGCCAGCAGTTTTGGCGGATCCGCTAGATACGAGCAGTACTTC.

The chain links TRBV2 to TRBJ1-5; D call uncertain. Per the germline V gene, CDR1 is SNHLY and CDR2 is FYNNEI. CDR3 size: 13 residues. Between the trimmed V and J ends, which lost 6 bases and 0 bases, there was a span of 6 bases. CDR3 nucleotides: TGTGCCAGCAGGCAGGATAGCAATCAGCCCCAGCATTTT. Amino acid sequence: CASRQDSNQPQHF.

The gene calls are TRBV5-5 and TRBJ2-5; TRBD2 agrees at 7 bases. V shed 4 bases and J 5 bases; nucleotides not matched to a gene: 5. Looked up from germline, CDR1 is SGHKS and CDR2 is YYEKEE (reference sequence). The CDR3 runs 13 residues. This CDR3 is CASSDPGGETQYF. The CDR3 DNA follows: TGTGCCAGCAGCGACCCCGGGGGGGAGACCCAGTACTTC.

The rearrangement joins TRBV3-1 (or the pseudogene TRBV3-2) to TRBJ1-1; D may be TRBD1 (5 bases). Per the germline V gene, CDR1 is LGHDT and CDR2 is YNNKEL (reference sequence). The CDR3 covers 14 residues. V dropped 4 bases and J dropped 0 bases, with 9 bases sitting between them. CDR3 amino acids: CASSPGIMNTEAFF. Written as DNA, the CDR3 is TGTGCCAGCAGCCCAGGGATCATGAACACTGAAGCTTTCTTT.

The chain carries TRBV27 and TRBJ1-6; no firm D call. V lost 3 bases and J lost 7, with 4 bases in between. The CDR3 has 12 amino acids. In germline, CDR1 is MNHEY, CDR2 SMNVEV (reference sequence). Here the CDR3 DNA reads TGTGCCAGCAGTTTTGCAAATTCACCCCTCCACTTT. Translating gives CASSFANSPLHF.

The chain uses TRBV28 and TRBJ1-2, with TRBD1 matching 9 bases. The V gene's germline CDR1 is MDHEN and CDR2 SYDVKM. CDR3 length equals 15 residues. Losses at the gene ends were 6 bases for V and 1 base for J; bases not matched to a gene: 6. This chain's CDR3 is CASSRDRVGNYGYTF. The DNA for the CDR3 is TGTGCCAGCAGCCGGGACAGGGTCGGTAACTATGGCTACACCTTC.

The chain links TRBV5-8 to TRBJ1-5; TRBD1 aligns across 7 bases. The CDR3 totals 13 residues. V was pared by 4 bases and J by 5 bases, with 3 bases of the junction left unmatched. Germline-derived CDR1 and CDR2 are SGHTS and YDEGEE. The CDR3 DNA reads as TGTGCCAGCAGCAGGGACAGCTATCAGCCCCAGCATTTT. It yields the protein CASSRDSYQPQHF.

This chain joins TRBV6-1 and TRBJ2-5, with 9 nucleotides matching TRBD1. Germline CDR1 reads MNHNS; CDR2 reads SASEGT. The CDR3 is made up of 16 amino acids. Germline trimming cut 4 bases from V and 4 bases from J; bases unmatched to any gene: 10. CDR3 DNA sequence: TGTGCCAGCAGTGCCGGGACAGGGAAACACGGAGAGACCCAGTACTTC. This sequence encodes CASSAGTGKHGETQYF.

This clone came up once. This chain links TRBV28 with TRBJ2-5; 7 bases align to TRBD2. Germline V gives CDR1 MDHEN, CDR2 SYDVKM. The CDR3 is 14 residues long. V gave up 2 bases and J gave up 7 bases; unmatched junction bases: 7. The CDR3 region is CASSLRTGGGTQYF. The DNA for the CDR3 is TGTGCCAGCAGTTTAAGGACGGGGGGAGGGACCCAGTACTTC.

The chain links TRBV19 to TRBJ2-2; no clear D. Germline values: CDR1 LNHDA, CDR2 SQIVND (reference sequence). The CDR3 runs 14 residues. V lost 0 bases, J lost 1 base, and 3 bases lay in between. CDR3 DNA: TGTGCCAGTAGTATAGAAGGGAACACCGGGGAGCTGTTTTTT. Protein sequence: CASSIEGNTGELFF.

In nucleotides, the CDR3 is TGTGCCAGTAGTATATGGCGGACCGACAACAATGAGCAGTTCTTC. Translated: CASSIWRTDNNEQFF. The V and J genes are TRBV19 and TRBJ2-1; D is undetermined. The CDR3 has 15 amino acids. V lost 2 bases to trimming and J lost 5 bases, with 13 bases between them. The V gene's germline CDR1 is LNHDA and CDR2 SQIVND (reference sequence).

V usage is TRBV28 and J usage is TRBJ1-1; D is unclear. The CDR3 sequence is 13 residues long. The V end was cut by 4 bases, the J end by 11 bases, with 17 bases between. Germline CDR1 and CDR2: MDHEN and SYDVKM. The CDR3 spells CASSWAGSPRAFF. DNA for the CDR3: TGTGCCAGCAGTTGGGCCGGGTCCCCTCGGGCTTTCTTT.

The J gene is TRBJ2-1, the V gene TRBV2; D is possibly TRBD2 (6 bases). Trimming pared 7 bases from V and 3 bases from J, leaving 13 bases between. In germline, CDR1 is SNHLY, CDR2 FYNNEI. The CDR3 sequence is 14 residues long. CDR3: CASITSKLYNEQFF. The CDR3 DNA reads as TGTGCCAGCATTACTAGCAAACTCTACAATGAGCAGTTCTTC. Complete variable domain (other parts from reference TRBV2 and TRBJ2-1): EPEVTQTPSHQVTQMGQEVILRCVPISNHLYFYWYRQILGQKVEFLVSFYNNEISEKSEIFDDQFSVERPDGSNFTLKIRSTKLEDSAMYFCASITSKLYNEQFFGPGTRLTVL.

The chain has TRBV5-6 and TRBJ2-7; 9 bases line up with TRBD1. The CDR3 sequence is 14 residues long. The germline V gene encodes CDR1 SGHDT and CDR2 YYEEEE. V lost 4 bases, J lost 5 bases, and 7 bases stayed unmatched. CDR3 sequence (DNA): TGTGCCAGCAGCCGTGGGACAGGGTTCAACGAGCAGTACTTC. It codes for CASSRGTGFNEQYF.

This clone was detected only once. The chain joins TRBV7-8 to TRBJ2-7, with 10 bases matching TRBD1. CDR3 size: 16 residues. The V and J ends lost 0 bases and 3 bases, in that order; junction bases with no gene match: 5. Germline-derived CDR1 and CDR2 are SGHVS and FQNEAQ. The chain's CDR3 is CASSLAPGTGVYEQYF. The CDR3 DNA reads as TGTGCCAGCAGCTTAGCGCCCGGGACAGGGGTCTACGAGCAGTACTTC.

The rearrangement uses TRBV24-1 and TRBJ2-3; tentatively, D is TRBD1 (6 bases). The germline gives CDR1 KGHDR, CDR2 SFDVKD. V shed 5 bases and J shed 4 bases, with 15 bases lying between them. The CDR3 has 15 residues. The CDR3 protein is CATSAARKGADTQYF. The CDR3 DNA reads as TGTGCCACCAGTGCCGCTAGGAAGGGGGCAGATACGCAGTATTTT.

This chain uses TRBV7-3 with TRBJ1-2; a weak D match, TRBD1 (6 bases). The CDR3 runs to 13 residues. Germline V CDR1 and CDR2: SGHTA, FQGTGA. V lost 5 bases, J lost 13 bases, and 20 bases lay in between. The CDR3 region is CASSPRQDSNPTF. CDR3 DNA: TGTGCCAGCAGCCCAAGACAGGATTCTAATCCCACCTTC.

The J gene is TRBJ2-5, the V gene TRBV12-3 or TRBV12-4; D not resolved. The CDR3 is made up of 11 amino acids. V dropped 2 bases and J dropped 5 bases, with 3 bases sitting between them. The CDR3 spells CASSLTETQYF. DNA of the CDR3: TGTGCCAGCAGTTTAACTGAGACCCAGTACTTC.

This chain connects TRBV18 to TRBJ2-7; 9 nucleotides match TRBD1. Losses at the gene ends were 5 bases for V and 2 bases for J; bases not matched to a gene: 4. This CDR3 is 14 amino acids long. Germline lookup yields CDR1 KGHSH and CDR2 LQKENI. CDR3 DNA: TGTGCCAGCTCATCGAGGACAGGGGCCTACGAGCAGTACTTC. This codes for CASSSRTGAYEQYF.

This sequence joins TRBV7-2 and TRBJ2-7, with D possibly TRBD2 on 6 matching bases. The CDR3 totals 15 residues. In germline, CDR1 is SGHTA, CDR2 FQGNSA. Trimming shortened V by 5 bases and J by 7 bases, and 21 bases separated the two germline ends. The CDR3, as DNA: TGTGCCAGCAGCCCCAGGCCGGAGGGGACCGGAGAGCAGTACTTC. Its translation is CASSPRPEGTGEQYF.

The chain recombines TRBV6-5 with TRBJ2-1; D ambiguous. The CDR3 totals 13 residues. V gave up 7 bases and J gave up 2 bases, with 9 bases separating them. The germline V gene encodes CDR1 MNHEY and CDR2 SVGAGI. The CDR3 region is CASNAETYNEQFF. CDR3 in DNA: TGTGCCAGCAACGCGGAGACCTACAATGAGCAGTTCTTC.

In this sample, this clone turned up once. V gene TRBV28 combines with J gene TRBJ2-7; D assignment may be TRBD1 or TRBD2 (6 bases each). The CDR3 spans 13 residues. Trimming removed 6 bases at V and 1 base at J, with 10 bases between. Germline values: CDR1 MDHEN, CDR2 SYDVKM. CDR3 residues: CASRGGQSYEQYF. CDR3 in DNA: TGTGCCAGCAGGGGGGGCCAATCCTACGAGCAGTACTTC.

In its sample, this clone ranks as medium-sized. The chain carries TRBV21-1 and TRBJ1-4; the table calls TRBD1, which could not be checked here. TRBV21-1 is classified as a pseudogene. CDR3 length equals 15 residues. The chain's CDR3 is CASSKSTQSGEKLFF. The CDR3, as DNA: TGTGCCAGCAGCAAATCGACACAATCAGGTGAAAAACTGTTTTTT.

This clone is classed as medium-sized. The rearrangement joins TRBV30 to TRBJ1-1, with D tentatively TRBD1 (6 bases). The CDR3 totals 13 residues. Deletions cut 1 base from V and 1 base from J, with 7 bases between. CDR1 and CDR2 from the germline V gene are GTSNPN and SVGIG (reference sequence). The CDR3 here is CAWSDRENTEAFF. In DNA form, the CDR3 reads TGTGCCTGGAGTGACAGGGAGAACACTGAAGCTTTCTTT.